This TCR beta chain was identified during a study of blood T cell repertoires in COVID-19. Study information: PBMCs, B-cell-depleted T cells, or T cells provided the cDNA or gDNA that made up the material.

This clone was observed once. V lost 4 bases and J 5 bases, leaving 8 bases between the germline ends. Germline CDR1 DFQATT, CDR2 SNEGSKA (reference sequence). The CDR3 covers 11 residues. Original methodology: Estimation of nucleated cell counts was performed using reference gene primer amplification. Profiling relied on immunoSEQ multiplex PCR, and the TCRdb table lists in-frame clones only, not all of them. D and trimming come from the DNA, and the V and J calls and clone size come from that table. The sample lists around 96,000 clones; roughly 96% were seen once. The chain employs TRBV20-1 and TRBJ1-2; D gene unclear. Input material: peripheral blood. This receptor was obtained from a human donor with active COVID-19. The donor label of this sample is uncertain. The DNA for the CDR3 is TGCAGTGCTAAAGATAATTATGGCTACACCTTC. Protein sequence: CSAKDNYGYTF.